One sample yielded the 18 T cell receptor beta chains listed below, sequenced in a study of read filtering for tumor transcriptome and immune sequencing. This library used about 360 ng RNA and molecular barcoded adaptors spanning alpha/delta and beta/gamma chains. TCRdb re-called the reads through MiXCR, storing one row per CDR3 protein. The sample has 35,000 to 40,000 distinct CDR3 sequences, approximately 15% seen once; the top ten hold less than 35%. The sequencing sample was made of a population of CD138-negative cells sorted from bone marrow. These receptors came from a donor aged 40 or older with multiple myeloma.

Many counts were recorded for this clonotype. The rearrangement links TRBV20-1 to TRBJ2-1, with 10 bases that match TRBD2. The J segment lost 6 bases and the V segment lost 2 bases, leaving 7 bases of the junction unmatched. Germline V gene lookup returns CDR1 DFQATT and CDR2 SNEGSKA (reference sequence). The CDR3 spans 15 residues. The CDR3 here is CSARSLAGDINEQFF. CDR3 nucleotide sequence: TGCAGTGCTAGAAGCCTAGCGGGAGATATCAATGAGCAGTTCTTC.

At least ten counts were recorded for this clonotype. The chain couples TRBV3-1 to TRBJ2-7, with D uncertain. The CDR3 covers 14 residues. V was clipped by 3 bases and J by 0 bases, with 9 bases between them. In germline, CDR1 is LGHDT, CDR2 YNNKEL (reference sequence). The CDR3 DNA sequence: TGTGCCAGCAGCCAGTACGGCACCTCCTACGAGCAGTACTTC. It specifies CASSQYGTSYEQYF.

This clonotype was seen more than once but under ten times. The V gene is TRBV6-6, the J gene TRBJ2-3; 14 positions match TRBD2. The trim removed 8 bases at V and 4 bases at J, leaving 14 bases unmatched. Germline V lookup: CDR1 MNHNY, CDR2 SVGAGI (reference sequence). This CDR3 comprises 18 residues. In nucleotides, the CDR3 is TGTGCCAGCCGATGGGGAGAGGGGACTAGCGGGAGAGCAGATACGCAGTATTTT. This gives the protein CASRWGEGTSGRADTQYF.

This clonotype was counted many times. The chain links TRBV20-1 to TRBJ2-1; the match to TRBD2 covers 8 bases. Losses at the gene ends were 3 bases for V and 2 bases for J; bases not matched to a gene: 6. Germline loops: CDR1 DFQATT, CDR2 SNEGSKA (reference sequence). The CDR3 is made up of 15 amino acids. The DNA for the CDR3 is TGCAGTGCTAGGAAAGCGGGAGTGACCTACAATGAGCAGTTCTTC. Encoded protein: CSARKAGVTYNEQFF.

To note about this clonotype: It differs at one base from a far larger clone, so likely a read error. The chain uses TRBV7-8 and TRBJ2-1; 8 bases align to TRBD2. CDR3 length: 16 residues. The V and J ends lost 5 bases and 6 bases, in that order; junction bases with no gene match: 12. Germline CDR1 SGHVS, CDR2 FQNEAQ. The CDR3, as DNA: TGTGCCAGCAGCCCCGGGGGTGCGGGAGGCTCCAATGAGCAGTTCTTC. It specifies CASSPGGAGGSNEQFF.

This clonotype was seen only a few times. A much larger clone differs by one base, so this may be a read error. This sequence joins TRBV6-1 and TRBJ2-3; D may be TRBD1 or TRBD2 (6 bases each). V lost 3 bases and J lost 3, with 16 bases in between. Per germline, CDR1 MNHNS and CDR2 SASEGT. This CDR3 spans 16 amino acids. The CDR3 DNA is TGTGCCAGCAGTGAGTGGGGGGCTATTTTTACAGATACGCAGTATTTT. This codes for CASSEWGAIFTDTQYF.

This clonotype occurred many times. J is TRBJ2-7 and V is TRBV10-3; D is possibly TRBD2 (7 bases). CDR1 and CDR2 (germline): ENHRY, SYGVKD. This CDR3 has 14 residues. V dropped 7 bases and J dropped 5 bases, with 18 bases sitting between them. CDR3 amino acids: CAITPEGGLDEQYF. Here the CDR3 DNA reads TGTGCCATCACCCCCGAGGGGGGGCTGGACGAGCAGTACTTC.

Concerning this clonotype itself: A far larger clone is one nucleotide away, so this likely arose from a read error. As the CDR3 is not closed by the conserved phenylalanine or tryptophan, this likely results from a read error. V and J are TRBV12-3 or TRBV12-4 and TRBJ2-1; 15 bases fit TRBD2. The CDR3 sequence is 18 residues long. V was clipped by 6 bases and J by 4 bases; unmatched bases: 10. The CDR3 sequence is CASSAPGLAGGRYNEQFS. The CDR3 nucleotides are TGTGCCAGCAGCGCTCCGGGACTAGCGGGAGGAAGGTACAATGAGCAGTTCTCC.

This clonotype was seen ten or more times. The rearrangement links TRBV28 to TRBJ2-5, with TRBD2 matching over 9 bases. V shed 6 bases and J 11 bases; nucleotides not matched to a gene: 4. The germline gives CDR1 MDHEN, CDR2 SYDVKM. The CDR3 runs to 11 residues. The CDR3 region is CASRRLADQYF. The CDR3 DNA sequence: TGTGCCAGCAGACGACTAGCGGATCAGTACTTC.

On this clonotype itself: A much bigger clone sits one base away, suggesting this may be a read error. The missing conserved phenylalanine or tryptophan at the end of this CDR3 makes a read error likely. This rearrangement joins TRBV18 to TRBJ2-5; either TRBD1 or TRBD2 may supply D (5 bases each). V lost 5 bases to trimming and J lost 5 bases, with 9 bases between them. Germline values: CDR1 KGHSH, CDR2 LQKENI. The CDR3 totals 12 residues. CDR3 loop: CASSGTGETQYL. CDR3 nucleotides: TGTGCCAGCTCAGGGACGGGGGAGACCCAGTACCTC.

This clonotype was recorded a few times. It is likely a read error: a sequence one base away is far more abundant. This chain joins TRBV20-1 and TRBJ2-5; 9 nucleotides line up with TRBD2. Near its end, the DNA agrees better with TRBJ2-7, so the J call may be wrong. The germline V gene has CDR1 DFQATT and CDR2 SNEGSKA (reference sequence). The CDR3 runs 13 residues. CDR3 bases: TGCAGTGCGCCGAGACTAGCGGCCTCCGAGCAGTACTTC. It encodes CSAPRLAASEQYF.

This clonotype appeared a few times. The chain recombines TRBV29-1 with TRBJ2-7; D is perhaps TRBD2 (5 bases). Germline V gene sequence: CDR1 SQVTM, CDR2 ANQGSEA. Trimming cost V 3 bases and J 2 bases, with 11 bases left between them. The CDR3 sequence is 13 residues long. The CDR3: CSVEEASPYEQYF. The CDR3 nucleotides read TGCAGCGTTGAGGAGGCCAGTCCCTACGAGCAGTACTTC.

The chain couples TRBV29-1 to TRBJ2-2, with D hard to call. The CDR3 has 11 residues. Trimming cost V 7 bases and J 2 bases, with 5 bases left between them. From germline, CDR1 is SQVTM and CDR2 ANQGSEA. CDR3 in amino acids: CSAANTGELFF. CDR3 nucleotide sequence: TGCAGCGCTGCCAACACCGGGGAGCTGTTTTTT.

This clonotype has at least ten counts. V gene TRBV29-1 combines with J gene TRBJ2-5; perhaps TRBD2 as D (5 bases). V lost 7 bases, J lost 2 bases, and 11 bases lay in between. Germline V lookup: CDR1 SQVTM, CDR2 ANQGSEA. CDR3 length: 12 residues. This CDR3 reads CSGGPVQETQYF. CDR3 bases: TGCAGCGGAGGGCCAGTACAAGAGACCCAGTACTTC.

This clonotype has just one count. A much larger clonotype is one base distant, so this may be a read error. The chain has TRBV2 and TRBJ2-2; D remains ambiguous. V was pared by 4 bases and J by 5 bases, with 11 bases between. The CDR3 is made up of 14 amino acids. Looked up from germline, CDR1 is SNHLY and CDR2 is FYNNEI. The CDR3 region has the DNA TGTGCCAGCAGTGTTGATCCGAGGACCGGGGAGCTGTTTTTT. Amino acid sequence: CASSVDPRTGELFF.

This clonotype was detected only a few times. DNA of the CDR3: TGTGCCAGCAGCTTGGACACCGCTAACTATGGCTACACCTTC. This gives the protein CASSLDTANYGYTF. The chain recombines TRBV5-4 with TRBJ1-2; no reliable D call. CDR3 length: 14 residues. V lost 0 bases to trimming and J lost 0 bases, with 6 bases between them. From germline, CDR1 is SGHNT and CDR2 YYREEE (reference sequence).

This clonotype has just a few counts. The V call is TRBV18, the J call TRBJ2-5; possible D gene TRBD1, 6 bases. Trimming removed 0 bases at V and 5 bases at J, with 10 bases between. CDR1 and CDR2 from the germline V gene are KGHSH and LQKENI. CDR3 size: 14 residues. The DNA of the CDR3 is TGTGCCAGCTCACCACCGTGGGGGCGGGAGACCCAGTACTTC. The encoded protein is CASSPPWGRETQYF.

Remarks on this clonotype: One base away lies a much larger clone, so this may be a sequencing read error. The chain combines TRBV7-2 with TRBJ1-5; D is undetermined. Germline values: CDR1 SGHTA, CDR2 FQGNSA. CDR3 length equals 17 residues. The CDR3 loop is CGSSLKPTIYSNQPQHF. CDR3 DNA sequence: TGTGGCAGCAGCTTAAAACCGACGATATATAGCAATCAGCCCCAGCATTTT. Combining the CDR3 with reference TRBV7-2 and TRBJ1-5 gives the whole variable domain GAGVSQSPSNKVTEKGKDVELRCDPISGHTALYWYRQSLGQGLEFLIYFQGNSAPDKSGLPSDRFSAERTGGSVSTLTIQRTQQEDSAVYLCGSSLKPTIYSNQPQHFGDGTRLSIL.